These T cell receptor beta chains were read from a single sample in a study of T cell responses to AZD1222 COVID-19 vaccine. The protocol was immunoSEQ multiplex PCR, while the TCRdb copy is restricted to in-frame clones and leaves out a portion. The sample records about 180,000 clones, approximately 92% being singletons. The sample in question was peripheral blood, obtained 28 days after the second dose of the MenACWY control vaccine. These receptors were taken from an adult who received the MenACWY meningococcal vaccine as a control. CDR3s leave out the opening cysteine and the closing phenylalanine or tryptophan. The order of the fields is J gene, V gene, CDR3 protein.

TRBJ1-4,TRBV2,ASSARGGEKLF
TRBJ1-5,TRBV30,AWSVVGNQPQH
TRBJ2-2,TRBV4-3,ASSPLGQLNTGELF
TRBJ2-3,TRBV15,ATSRDRATDTQY
TRBJ1-5,TRBV2,ASSEWVFNSNQPQH
TRBJ1-5,TRBV7-3,ASSLLPGEGQPQH
TRBJ2-7,TRBV6-5,ASSRTTAFTYEQY
TRBJ1-3,TRBV5-1,ASRDEGNTIY
TRBJ1-5,TRBV19,ASSIGQGLSQPQH
TRBJ2-7,TRBV5-1,ASSSTTRNGLEQY
TRBJ2-2,TRBV5-1,ASSYQGAIGELF
TRBJ2-7,TRBV6-5,ASRYPGQGTYEQY
TRBJ1-3,TRBV18,ASSPAGNGNTIY
TRBJ2-1,TRBV3-1/TRBV3-2,ASSQSESYNEQF
TRBJ1-2,TRBV28,ASSFMPAIYGYT
TRBJ2-5,TRBV6-5,ASSAGWGKEETQY
TRBJ2-3,TRBV5-1,ASSLGPSTDTQY
TRBJ1-2,TRBV12-3/TRBV12-4,ASSLNSWSGYT
TRBJ2-7,TRBV5-1,ASRSGTGVLYEQY
TRBJ1-1,TRBV2,ASKAGEEAEAF
TRBJ1-2,TRBV30,AWSVGGFQGGYT
TRBJ1-1,TRBV5-8,ASSFWAEGTEAF
TRBJ1-2,TRBV6-5,ASSYSDREVDGYT
TRBJ1-1,TRBV4-2,ASSPREGAGTEAF
TRBJ1-2,TRBV3-1/TRBV3-2,ASSPPLEYYGYT
TRBJ2-5,TRBV7-2,ASSLDRHQETQY
TRBJ2-3,TRBV28,ASSSFGESGTDTQY
TRBJ1-1,TRBV6-5,ASTAGFNTEAF
TRBJ1-5,TRBV4-2,ASSQTQTGMSNQPQH
TRBJ1-6,TRBV5-4,ASSQQGADNSPLH
TRBJ1-5,TRBV30,AWSSNGAAQPQH
TRBJ1-1,TRBV7-2,ASSLEPSMNTEAF
TRBJ2-3,TRBV12-3/TRBV12-4,ASSQTADTQY
TRBJ2-4,TRBV18,ASSLALAKNIQY
TRBJ1-6,TRBV5-6,ASSLGDPRSPLH
TRBJ2-3,TRBV11-3,ASSLGVRGSTDTQY
TRBJ1-2,TRBV25-1,ASSELDAGGYT
TRBJ1-5,TRBV4-1,ASSPQVDRVQPQH
TRBJ2-5,TRBV7-8,ASSFPEGLAGIQETQY
TRBJ1-2,TRBV3-1/TRBV3-2,ASSRGGQAATYGYT
TRBJ2-7,TRBV30,AWSTHEQY
TRBJ2-2,TRBV5-1,ASSPLAGSTGELF
TRBJ1-5,TRBV7-2,ASSPNIRNQPQH
TRBJ2-5,TRBV19,ASIGPGGETQY
TRBJ1-2,TRBV27,ASSLQGYGYT
TRBJ1-3,TRBV30,AWGTGVGNTIY
TRBJ2-5,TRBV11-3,ASSPGGGETQY
TRBJ1-1,TRBV27,ASSLKSWGVGTEAF
TRBJ2-5,TRBV7-6,ASSPGPQETQY
TRBJ2-3,TRBV9,ASSFLGGSTDTQY
TRBJ1-1,TRBV19,ASSPYTSGTEAF
TRBJ1-4,TRBV6-1,ASSERAHTNEKLF
TRBJ1-5,TRBV30,AWSVNLGTQPQH
TRBJ1-4,TRBV5-1,ASRSGTGVREKLF
TRBJ1-2,TRBV6-5,ASRPAGGGGYT
TRBJ2-1,TRBV29-1,SVDPGQGNEQF
TRBJ2-1,TRBV7-6,ASSSVYEQF
TRBJ1-4,TRBV12-3/TRBV12-4,ASAYGTREKLF